The sequence of this T cell receptor (beta chain) was determined in a study of breast tumors, draining lymph nodes, adjacent tissues. Overall study results and limits: Tumor TCR diversity was below lymph nodes but above nontumor tissue. The lymph node origin of tumor T cells was framed as consistent with a hypothesis, not demonstrated. Most tumor T cells seemingly derive from lymph node, then expand in tumor.

MiXCR, applied by TCRdb to the multiplex PCR reads, yields one record per CDR3 protein. The sample includes 250,000 or so distinct CDR3 sequences, around 31% of them seen just once. V dropped 0 bases and J dropped 4; count of bases not matched to a gene: 4. The CDR3 contains 15 residues. The V gene's germline CDR1 is SGHRS and CDR2 YFSETQ. This clonotype occurred many times. The antigen remains unidentified. Breast cancer patients provided tissue from their axillary draining lymph nodes. V usage is TRBV5-1 and J usage is TRBJ2-5; TRBD2 aligns across 9 bases. Sequencing was carried out using axillary lymph node tissue. The sequence derives from a female donor with breast cancer. Some clones in this sample may be carry-over from other donors' samples. As DNA, the CDR3 is TGCGCCAGCAGCTTGGCTCGGACTAGCGTAGAGACCCAGTACTTC. Protein sequence: CASSLARTSVETQYF. The whole variable domain, filled in from reference TRBV5-1 and TRBJ2-5, reads KAGVTQTPRYLIKTRGQQVTLSCSPISGHRSVSWYQQTPGQGLQFLFEYFSETQRNKGNFPGRFSGRQFSNSRSEMNVSTLELGDSALYLCASSLARTSVETQYFGPGTRLLVL.